Described below is a single T cell receptor beta chain sequence and its context. Its antigen is currently not known. No per-base quality is available; no much larger clone lies one base away. The study excluded patients with uncontrolled infections, other autoimmune diseases, pregnancy or lactation. Diagnoses relied on clinical symptoms, serum thyroxine and TRAb, thyroid ultrasound and orbital computed tomography. Total RNA was extracted with Trizol reagent, and quality was checked on an Agilent 2100 Bioanalyzer. The data are from a study of T cells in Graves' hyperthyroidism and ophthalmopathy (dated 2019 in TCRdb). A note on the overall study: TCR V-J signatures able to tell the groups apart were searched for in a discovery cohort of 100 patients, of whom under 45 had Graves' ophthalmopathy and under 65 had stable Graves' hyperthyroidism. Prospective prediction of ophthalmopathy was tested in an independent validation cohort of 18 to 20 hyperthyroidism patients and 17 patients who later progressed to ophthalmopathy. The roughly 90 discovery patients were divided at random into training and test sets in a 7:3 ratio. In addition, the study compared T-cell repertoires in thyroid tissue and in blood from several Graves' hyperthyroidism patients. Once sampling was done, hyperthyroidism patients were given methimazole at a starting dose of 30 mg daily, whereas ophthalmopathy patients were given high-dose intravenous methylprednisolone. According to the paper, TCR Vbeta CDR3 sequencing was carried out on 135 peripheral blood samples, which came from approximately 43 ophthalmopathy, under 80 hyperthyroidism and roughly 17 progressor patients.

The CDR3 holds 14 amino acids from the cysteine to the phenylalanine. The read is trimmed to its CDR3 DNA, 42 bases read in frame from base 1. The V end loses 5 bases and the J end loses 0 bases, and a stretch of 8 bases separates them. The TCR beta CDR3 regions were amplified from RNA transcripts. For the first round of RT-PCR on the TCR CDR3, the HTBI primer set was used together with the Qiagen OneStep RT-PCR kit. The libraries were constructed in a second round of multiplex PCR and then size-selected and purified. Sequencing of the libraries was done on an Illumina HiSeq2000 using paired-end 100 bp reads. Concerning the study's data processing: Raw data were processed with SOAPnuke, discarding reads with adapters, uncalled bases, mean Phred below 15, or no exact constant-primer or identifier match. High-quality paired reads were merged with COPE v1.2.5, and unique nucleotide sequences were defined as clonotypes. Clonotypes were aligned to IMGT TRBV, TRBD and TRBJ reference segments using MiTCR v1.1. Analysis was restricted to V-J combinations with a frequency above 0.0001, which covered 98% to 99.2% of repertoires. A TCS score was defined as the ratio of F50 (clonal expansion) to E x V (chaos), with BLOSUM62-based TCRdist applied between CDR3 peptides within each V-J. Welch's t-statistics and random forest reduced roughly 540 V-J features to 10 to 15, which were used in a naive Bayes classifier (R e1071). The Morisita-Horn index was used to measure how similar the thyroid and blood repertoires were. The public reads were quality trimmed at Q25 with fastp and then assembled into clones with MiXCR by TCRdb, keeping productive beta chains. Here each entry gathers all rows of one CDR3 protein and keeps the most common genes and DNA. These V and J calls derive from TCRdb rather than the authors' analysis. Present in this sample are more than 500,000 distinct CDR3 sequences, about half of which were seen just once. Under 20% of the sample is taken by the ten largest.

Here is what the overall study found, with its caveats: No statistical method was used to fix the sample size in advance, and group allocation was not hidden from the investigators. Ophthalmopathy was separated from stable hyperthyroidism by a 13 V-J signature model, with about 88% sensitivity and about 81% specificity obtained in cross-validation and 80%/75% obtained in testing. In validation, progression to ophthalmopathy was predicted by the model with 55% to 71% sensitivity and 72.22% specificity, a median of about 6 months before onset. Most expanded thyroid clonotypes (frequency above 0.001) were also found in blood, which suggests that blood repertoires may mirror thyroid immune responses.

This sequence originates from an adult woman with Graves' disease, either hyperthyroidism or ophthalmopathy (not recorded which). The sequence is built from TRBV12-3 or TRBV12-4 and TRBJ1-3, with an unclear D gene assignment. The source material was peripheral blood or thyroid tissue (not recorded which). The bases read TGTGCCAGCAGTATTAGGACCTCTGGAAACACCATATATTTT. The resulting protein is CASSIRTSGNTIYF.